This is a list of T cell receptor beta chains from one sample in a study of immune evolution from preneoplasia to lung adenocarcinoma. The assay was immunoSEQ multiplex PCR, and TCRdb's table has in-frame clones only and misses some. Of roughly 4,400 clones listed, roughly 72% are singletons. Sequencing was done on a sample of FFPE adjacent normal lung tissue. The receptors stem from a person aged 60 to 80 with lung adenocarcinoma. Both conserved end residues are trimmed from each CDR3. The D gene is left open where the match is weak.

>TRBJ2-5|TRBV5-1|TRBD1
ASSGTGKGAQETQY
>TRBJ2-6|TRBV4-2|-
ASSRGGSGANVLT
>TRBJ1-2|TRBV19|-
ASSTPRRAVYGYT
>TRBJ2-7|TRBV14|TRBD2
ASSHRSTSGSTYEQY
>TRBJ2-1|TRBV5-1|TRBD2
ASSEGLAGVNEQF
>TRBJ2-5|TRBV7-6|-
ASTTGGGGFQETQY
>TRBJ1-1|TRBV18|-
ASSPLGYTEAF
>TRBJ2-5|TRBV27|TRBD1
ASSLSDRAETQY
>TRBJ2-7|TRBV30|-
AWSLSDYEQY
>TRBJ2-7|TRBV30|TRBD1
AWGTGTATYEQY
>TRBJ2-7|TRBV28|-
ASRPGFDEQY
>TRBJ1-5|TRBV9|-
ASSASPNQPQH
>TRBJ2-7|TRBV18|TRBD1
ASSPSGQGTYEQY
>TRBJ1-1|TRBV30|-
AWKNRLVHTEAF
>TRBJ2-7|TRBV30|-
AWIRGSYEQY
>TRBJ1-5|TRBV11-1|-
ASSLTGNQPQH
>TRBJ2-7|TRBV29-1|-
SVGGGKEQY
>TRBJ2-3|TRBV11-2|-
ASSLVGDTQY
>TRBJ1-3|TRBV10-2|-
ASSESTGFGGSV
>TRBJ1-1|TRBV11-3|-
ASSQLQVRTEAF
>TRBJ1-5|TRBV7-6|TRBD1
ASSLATGGGQPQH
>TRBJ1-3|TRBV5-4|-
ASSRTTAGNTIY
>TRBJ2-1|TRBV7-6|TRBD2
ASSLEAGASYNEQF
>TRBJ2-1|TRBV10-2|TRBD2
ASSDTSGRPEQF
>TRBJ2-7|TRBV30|TRBD2
AWSVGREAGEQY
>TRBJ2-7|TRBV4-1|-
ASSQGVMTYEQY
>TRBJ2-7|TRBV25-1|TRBD1
ASSAGQGDYEQY
>TRBJ2-1|TRBV5-8|TRBD2
ASSGKGLASNEQF
>TRBJ2-7|TRBV30|TRBD2
ACGNSGRAPYEQY
>TRBJ2-3|TRBV7-2|TRBD2
ASSQGLAGGPTDTQY
>TRBJ2-2|TRBV2|-
ASGLGSNTGELF
>TRBJ2-1|TRBV9|-
ASSPPDSYNEQF
>TRBJ2-7|TRBV18|TRBD1
ASSPPNIWDRGTYEQY
>TRBJ2-5|TRBV19|-
ACLLYETQY
>TRBJ2-5|TRBV5-1|TRBD2
ASGLAGGDETQY
>TRBJ2-7|TRBV6-5|TRBD1
ASRGQGLDRYEQY
>TRBJ2-4|TRBV18|TRBD1
ASSPADRGTGKNIQY
>TRBJ1-1|TRBV7-8|-
ASSSSWGNTEAF
>TRBJ2-5|TRBV5-1|-
ASSLTAAQETQY
>TRBJ1-6|TRBV27|TRBD1
ASMTGMASPLH
>TRBJ2-1|TRBV11-2|TRBD2
ASRYGTSGREGEQF
>TRBJ1-1|TRBV6-1|-
ASSRDRQNTEAF
>TRBJ2-2|TRBV4-1|-
ASSQGIVARTGELF
>TRBJ1-4|TRBV7-9|TRBD1
ASSLQGVYY
>TRBJ1-2|TRBV28|-
ASSLSQGGVLTGR
>TRBJ1-5|TRBV27|-
ASRLYSNQPQH
>TRBJ2-5|TRBV5-1|-
ASSRDTSYQETQY
>TRBJ2-6|TRBV18|-
ASRGDSGANVLT
>TRBJ2-3|TRBV5-6|-
ASRRRGPDTQY
>TRBJ2-3|TRBV15|TRBD1
ATSRVAGGWSDTQY